This is a list of T cell receptor beta chains from one sample in a study of blood T cell repertoires in COVID-19. The protocol was immunoSEQ multiplex PCR, while the TCRdb copy is restricted to in-frame clones and leaves out a portion. The data show around 100,000 clones, with 75% to 90% seen just once and 4% to 5.5% held by the top ten. The sample taken for sequencing was peripheral blood. These TCRs come from a human donor in a cohort sampled during active COVID-19. Both conserved end residues are part of each CDR3. Fields, in order: J gene, V gene, CDR3 protein.

J: TRBJ2-3
V: TRBV5-1
CDR3: CASSLAREQDTQYF

J: TRBJ1-5
V: TRBV6-2/TRBV6-3
CDR3: CASSRTGGNQPQHF

J: TRBJ2-5
V: TRBV7-6
CDR3: CASSAFSGGLQETQYF

J: TRBJ1-2
V: TRBV5-1
CDR3: CASSPSGPYGYTF

J: TRBJ2-3
V: TRBV24-1
CDR3: CATSERTSGGHPDTQYF

J: TRBJ2-3
V: TRBV4-3
CDR3: CASSQSYTDTQYF

J: TRBJ2-2
V: TRBV18
CDR3: CASSPGSTSNTGELFF

J: TRBJ2-7
V: TRBV24-1
CDR3: CATSDDRQGSYEQYF

J: TRBJ1-6
V: TRBV4-2
CDR3: CASSQDPSRTGDSPLHF

J: TRBJ2-5
V: TRBV10-1
CDR3: CASSESQRQVDETQYF

J: TRBJ1-2
V: TRBV5-1
CDR3: CASSPEGVDGYTF

J: TRBJ1-5
V: TRBV18
CDR3: CASSPGTGNQPQHF

J: TRBJ1-2
V: TRBV6-2/TRBV6-3
CDR3: CASSPREGGYTF

J: TRBJ1-1
V: TRBV5-5
CDR3: CASSSGGAVHTEAFF

J: TRBJ2-3
V: TRBV11-3
CDR3: CASSHSLAGGADTQYF

J: TRBJ2-3
V: TRBV5-1
CDR3: CASSPGLAGGIDTQYF

J: TRBJ2-4
V: TRBV6-5
CDR3: CASSYSLTGWKNIQYF

J: TRBJ2-2
V: TRBV19
CDR3: CAGSPGQGANTGELFF

J: TRBJ1-6
V: TRBV7-9
CDR3: CASSLQRAGDSPLHF

J: TRBJ2-5
V: TRBV7-2
CDR3: CASSLGLAEGETQYF

J: TRBJ2-1
V: TRBV9
CDR3: CASSISGGSNEQFF

J: TRBJ2-1
V: TRBV6-5
CDR3: CASSYDYYNEQFF

J: TRBJ2-1
V: TRBV7-2
CDR3: CASSLGLLEYNEQFF

J: TRBJ2-5
V: TRBV27
CDR3: CASSSTWGSPRPDQETQYF

J: TRBJ1-1
V: TRBV11-1
CDR3: CASSLGGSSTEAFF

J: TRBJ1-2
V: TRBV3-1/TRBV3-2
CDR3: CASSQVILRGALGYTF

J: TRBJ2-2
V: TRBV29-1
CDR3: CSVPKTGGNTGELFF

J: TRBJ1-2
V: TRBV6-2/TRBV6-3
CDR3: CASSYSPGRGQYLEGYTF

J: TRBJ2-3
V: TRBV18
CDR3: CASSPLSGGIIRGDTQYF

J: TRBJ1-2
V: TRBV28
CDR3: CASSETVNSYGYTF

J: TRBJ1-5
V: TRBV9
CDR3: CASSVGVRGNQPQHF

J: TRBJ1-6
V: TRBV28
CDR3: CASLLSAGGNSPLHF

J: TRBJ1-2
V: TRBV4-2
CDR3: CASSQVRTGIYGYTF

J: TRBJ2-5
V: TRBV7-2
CDR3: CASSHKERPSRVETQYF

J: TRBJ1-3
V: TRBV7-9
CDR3: CASSGQGNTIYF

J: TRBJ1-2
V: TRBV7-3
CDR3: CASSLTTGLGYTF

J: TRBJ2-3
V: TRBV5-1
CDR3: CASSPLGTISTDTQYF

J: TRBJ1-1
V: TRBV3-1/TRBV3-2
CDR3: CASSPDRDTEAFF

J: TRBJ1-2
V: TRBV2
CDR3: CASNGGNDGFPELFFVHYGYTF

J: TRBJ2-7
V: TRBV28
CDR3: CASSLTRDREQYF

J: TRBJ2-3
V: TRBV14
CDR3: CASSLAGVLTDTQYF

J: TRBJ2-7
V: TRBV7-9
CDR3: CASSLRTGGEQYF

J: TRBJ2-4
V: TRBV6-5
CDR3: CASIEASLANIQYF

J: TRBJ1-4
V: TRBV19
CDR3: CASTKTGQPYEKLFF

J: TRBJ2-7
V: TRBV11-2
CDR3: CASSGGKGEIYEQYF

J: TRBJ1-6
V: TRBV3-1/TRBV3-2
CDR3: CASSRQYNNSPLHF

J: TRBJ2-3
V: TRBV15
CDR3: CATSIQGGLDTQYF

J: TRBJ2-1
V: TRBV27
CDR3: CASSPGGGPYNEQFF

J: TRBJ1-4
V: TRBV6-5
CDR3: CASTRRGAGEKLFF

J: TRBJ2-6
V: TRBV3-1/TRBV3-2
CDR3: CASSHPGQGFPGANVLTF

J: TRBJ2-1
V: TRBV5-1
CDR3: CASSLVQDYNEQFF

J: TRBJ2-7
V: TRBV6-5
CDR3: CASSSLAKPLEQYF

J: TRBJ2-1
V: TRBV5-1
CDR3: CASSLGGGGSYNEQFF

J: TRBJ1-5
V: TRBV28
CDR3: CASRRHSSNQPQHF